A selection of T cell receptor beta chains follows, all from one sample in a study of patients and donors after allogeneic stem cell transplantation. TCRdb re-analysed the RT-PCR reads in MiXCR, keeping a single row per CDR3 protein. The table shows about 74,000 distinct CDR3 sequences, with more than 20% occurring only once. The material sequenced was blood, either unsorted or a sorted T cell fraction (not recorded which). These receptors were obtained from a human donor who was either an allogeneic HSCT recipient or a stem cell or donor lymphocyte infusion donor (not recorded which). It is not recorded whose cells these are; they may come from a transplant donor. The CDR3 runs from the conserved cysteine through the conserved F or W. Each record gives: CDR3 protein, CDR3 length, J gene, V gene.

CDR3 protein: CASSYGGPPEAFF
CDR3 length: 13
J gene: TRBJ1-1
V gene: TRBV6-2/TRBV6-3

CDR3 protein: CASSSLALGQGTEAFF
CDR3 length: 16
J gene: TRBJ1-1
V gene: TRBV5-1

CDR3 protein: CASSWGHDEQFF
CDR3 length: 12
J gene: TRBJ2-1
V gene: TRBV11-1

CDR3 protein: CATSDRDRGSTDTQYF
CDR3 length: 16
J gene: TRBJ2-3
V gene: TRBV24-1

CDR3 protein: CASSLSDSFEAFF
CDR3 length: 13
J gene: TRBJ1-1
V gene: TRBV7-2

CDR3 protein: CATSRDWGFNEQYF
CDR3 length: 14
J gene: TRBJ2-7
V gene: TRBV15

CDR3 protein: CASILRPSGANVLTF
CDR3 length: 15
J gene: TRBJ2-6
V gene: TRBV12-3/TRBV12-4

CDR3 protein: CAWSVGSGSYEQYF
CDR3 length: 14
J gene: TRBJ2-7
V gene: TRBV30

CDR3 protein: CASREGYNEQFF
CDR3 length: 12
J gene: TRBJ2-1
V gene: TRBV5-1

CDR3 protein: CASSLALALNTEAFF
CDR3 length: 15
J gene: TRBJ1-1
V gene: TRBV7-9

CDR3 protein: CASSLSAGFGELFF
CDR3 length: 14
J gene: TRBJ2-2
V gene: TRBV27

CDR3 protein: CASIETGGIPSYNEQFF
CDR3 length: 17
J gene: TRBJ2-1
V gene: TRBV12-3/TRBV12-4

CDR3 protein: CASRSTGGDAEAFF
CDR3 length: 14
J gene: TRBJ1-1
V gene: TRBV6-2/TRBV6-3

CDR3 protein: CASSIDRSPGPEKLFF
CDR3 length: 16
J gene: TRBJ1-4
V gene: TRBV19

CDR3 protein: CASSVGPDPSNQPQHF
CDR3 length: 16
J gene: TRBJ1-5
V gene: TRBV9

CDR3 protein: CASSFTSGRSNEQFF
CDR3 length: 15
J gene: TRBJ2-1
V gene: TRBV12-3/TRBV12-4

CDR3 protein: CASSLPDSPSYNEQFF
CDR3 length: 16
J gene: TRBJ2-1
V gene: TRBV13

CDR3 protein: CASILTGLYQETQYF
CDR3 length: 15
J gene: TRBJ2-5
V gene: TRBV5-8

CDR3 protein: CASGFGGDSGFF
CDR3 length: 12
J gene: TRBJ2-1
V gene: TRBV7-2

CDR3 protein: CASRISSDTQYF
CDR3 length: 12
J gene: TRBJ2-3
V gene: TRBV28

CDR3 protein: CASSSPGSLNYGYTF
CDR3 length: 15
J gene: TRBJ1-2
V gene: TRBV28

CDR3 protein: CASSLVTGSGNQPQHF
CDR3 length: 16
J gene: TRBJ1-5
V gene: TRBV27

CDR3 protein: CASSLSTSGRSSYNEQFF
CDR3 length: 18
J gene: TRBJ2-1
V gene: TRBV12-3/TRBV12-4

CDR3 protein: CASSRGQLRETQYF
CDR3 length: 14
J gene: TRBJ2-5
V gene: TRBV7-2

CDR3 protein: CASSPVWYADTQYF
CDR3 length: 14
J gene: TRBJ2-3
V gene: TRBV7-6

CDR3 protein: CASSLGPGQGASEAFF
CDR3 length: 16
J gene: TRBJ1-1
V gene: TRBV12-3/TRBV12-4

CDR3 protein: CASSKLGQGQGGYTF
CDR3 length: 15
J gene: TRBJ1-2
V gene: TRBV28

CDR3 protein: CASSPLTGVGELFF
CDR3 length: 14
J gene: TRBJ2-2
V gene: TRBV7-3

CDR3 protein: CASRIGQGSNYGYTF
CDR3 length: 15
J gene: TRBJ1-2
V gene: TRBV6-1

CDR3 protein: CAGSGTRDSPLHF
CDR3 length: 13
J gene: TRBJ1-6
V gene: TRBV2

CDR3 protein: CASSIQGLAGGGIYNEQFF
CDR3 length: 19
J gene: TRBJ2-1
V gene: TRBV6-2/TRBV6-3

CDR3 protein: CASSQWTQRGDTQYF
CDR3 length: 15
J gene: TRBJ2-3
V gene: TRBV3-1

CDR3 protein: CASSFEGSDEQFF
CDR3 length: 13
J gene: TRBJ2-1
V gene: TRBV12-3/TRBV12-4

CDR3 protein: CASSFGQGATGNQPQHF
CDR3 length: 17
J gene: TRBJ1-5
V gene: TRBV7-9

CDR3 protein: CASSLSSSTRGPTEAFF
CDR3 length: 17
J gene: TRBJ1-1
V gene: TRBV27

CDR3 protein: CASSVGGGMNEQFF
CDR3 length: 14
J gene: TRBJ2-1
V gene: TRBV9

CDR3 protein: CASSLNGSPLHF
CDR3 length: 12
J gene: TRBJ1-6
V gene: TRBV5-1

CDR3 protein: CSARPRTGYSQPQHF
CDR3 length: 15
J gene: TRBJ1-5
V gene: TRBV20-1

CDR3 protein: CASSPPSRISYNEQFF
CDR3 length: 16
J gene: TRBJ2-1
V gene: TRBV7-9

CDR3 protein: CAISDYRDEQYF
CDR3 length: 12
J gene: TRBJ2-7
V gene: TRBV10-3

CDR3 protein: CASSYSTWGWTF
CDR3 length: 12
J gene: TRBJ1-2
V gene: TRBV6-2/TRBV6-3

CDR3 protein: CASSVEGGTNYGYTF
CDR3 length: 15
J gene: TRBJ1-2
V gene: TRBV9

CDR3 protein: CASSPRQNNQPQHF
CDR3 length: 14
J gene: TRBJ1-5
V gene: TRBV9

CDR3 protein: CSARDQTTLRDTQYF
CDR3 length: 15
J gene: TRBJ2-3
V gene: TRBV20-1

CDR3 protein: CASTLGSSGSYEQYF
CDR3 length: 15
J gene: TRBJ2-7
V gene: TRBV28

CDR3 protein: CSAEGSGEETQYF
CDR3 length: 13
J gene: TRBJ2-5
V gene: TRBV29-1

CDR3 protein: CASSSGQESTTEAFF
CDR3 length: 15
J gene: TRBJ1-1
V gene: TRBV11-3

CDR3 protein: CSARDGMGGYTF
CDR3 length: 12
J gene: TRBJ1-2
V gene: TRBV20-1

CDR3 protein: CASSHGTHQETQYF
CDR3 length: 14
J gene: TRBJ2-5
V gene: TRBV4-1

CDR3 protein: CASSAGTGYNYGYTF
CDR3 length: 15
J gene: TRBJ1-2
V gene: TRBV9

CDR3 protein: CATSDPPGTGNYNEQFF
CDR3 length: 17
J gene: TRBJ2-1
V gene: TRBV24-1

CDR3 protein: CSVQPRGTGELFF
CDR3 length: 13
J gene: TRBJ2-2
V gene: TRBV29-1

CDR3 protein: CASSYPHLGARRQTEAFF
CDR3 length: 18
J gene: TRBJ1-1
V gene: TRBV6-2/TRBV6-3

CDR3 protein: CASSISGQGPDSNQPQHF
CDR3 length: 18
J gene: TRBJ1-5
V gene: TRBV19

CDR3 protein: CASSLEVADIINFYNEQFF
CDR3 length: 19
J gene: TRBJ2-1
V gene: TRBV7-2